A single sample gave rise to the 3 T cell receptor beta chains below, sequenced in a study of blood T cell repertoires in COVID-19. The table came from immunoSEQ multiplex PCR; TCRdb's copy has only in-frame clones and leaves some out. The data show roughly 69,000 clones, around 80% seen once. Material: peripheral blood. Receptors were obtained from a human donor in a cohort sampled during active COVID-19.

This chain uses TRBV18 with TRBJ1-2; D possibly corresponds to TRBD1 (5 bases). Trimming took 6 bases from V and 3 from J, leaving 11 bases between them. The CDR3 consists of 13 residues. CDR1 is KGHSH and CDR2 is LQKENI in the germline V gene. The CDR3 DNA sequence: TGTGCCAGCTCGTGGGGGGGAGACTATGGCTACACCTTC. It codes for CASSWGGDYGYTF.

The chain links TRBV9 to TRBJ2-7, with D perhaps matching TRBD1 (6 bases). Trimming removed 3 bases from V and 3 bases from J, with 10 bases in between. CDR3 size: 13 residues. Germline CDR1 SGDLS, CDR2 YYNGEE. The CDR3, as DNA: TGTGCCAGCAGCGGGGACAATAACTACGAGCAGTACTTC. Amino acids: CASSGDNNYEQYF.

The rearrangement links TRBV5-4 to TRBJ1-2; D remains ambiguous. The CDR3 contains 14 residues. Germline V gene data show CDR1 as SGHNT and CDR2 as YYREEE (reference sequence). Trimming stripped 3 bases from V and 1 base from J, with 10 bases between. For the CDR3, the DNA is TGTGCCAGCAGCTCCGAGGGCAATAACTATGGCTACACCTTC. Amino acid sequence: CASSSEGNNYGYTF.